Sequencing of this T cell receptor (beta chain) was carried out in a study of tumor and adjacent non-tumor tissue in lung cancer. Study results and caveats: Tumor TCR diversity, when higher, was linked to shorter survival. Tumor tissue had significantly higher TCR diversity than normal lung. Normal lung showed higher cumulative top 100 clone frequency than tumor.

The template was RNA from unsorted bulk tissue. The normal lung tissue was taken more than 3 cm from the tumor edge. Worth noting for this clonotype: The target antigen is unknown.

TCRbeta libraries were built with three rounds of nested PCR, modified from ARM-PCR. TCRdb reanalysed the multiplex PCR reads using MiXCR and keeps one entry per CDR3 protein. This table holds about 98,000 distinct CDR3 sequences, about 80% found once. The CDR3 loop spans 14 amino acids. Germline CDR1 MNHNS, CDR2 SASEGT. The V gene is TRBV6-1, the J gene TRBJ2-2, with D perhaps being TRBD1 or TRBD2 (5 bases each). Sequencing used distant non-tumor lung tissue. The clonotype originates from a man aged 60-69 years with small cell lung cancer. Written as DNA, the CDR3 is TGTCTCACAAAACGGGACCCCGCCACCGGGGAGCTGTTTTTT. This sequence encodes CLTKRDPATGELFF.